A single sample gave rise to the 8 T cell receptor beta chains below, sequenced in a study of T-cell memory formation after mild COVID-19. TCRdb re-called the 5' RACE reads through MiXCR, storing one row per CDR3 protein. Here the sample spans 250,000 to 350,000 distinct CDR3 sequences, 15% being singletons. The sample comprised PBMCs or a T cell subset sorted from them (not recorded which). The receptors were gathered from a young man who had mild COVID-19 (a few samples of this study predate the infection). Cell type and time point are not known.

This clonotype has a handful of counts. The chain is built from TRBV7-2 and TRBJ2-3, with 8 bases aligning to TRBD1. There are 15 residues in the CDR3. V lost 2 bases to trimming and J lost 2 bases; unmatched junction nucleotides: 3. Germline CDR1 is SGHTA and CDR2 is FQGNSA. CDR3 sequence (DNA): TGTGCCAGCAGCTTAAGGGACAGGTTCACAGATACGCAGTATTTT. Protein product: CASSLRDRFTDTQYF. Based on the CDR3 plus reference TRBV7-2 and TRBJ2-3, the full variable domain is GAGVSQSPSNKVTEKGKDVELRCDPISGHTALYWYRQSLGQGLEFLIYFQGNSAPDKSGLPSDRFSAERTGGSVSTLTIQRTQQEDSAVYLCASSLRDRFTDTQYFGPGTRLTVL.

CDR3 nucleotide sequence: TGTGCCAGCAGCTTAGAGTGGACGGTACGGAGGAATGAGCAGTTCTTC. Protein product: CASSLEWTVRRNEQFF. The V call is TRBV7-8, the J call TRBJ2-1, with TRBD2 as a possible D gene (5 bases). Germline V gives CDR1 SGHVS, CDR2 FQNEAQ. The CDR3 runs to 16 residues. The V end lost 1 base, the J end lost 7 bases, and 17 bases lay between the germline ends.

This clonotype occurred a few times. The V gene is TRBV27, the J gene TRBJ1-2; TRBD1 agrees at 8 bases. CDR3 size: 19 residues. After removal of 2 bases from V and 3 bases from J, the junction contained 17 bases not matched to a gene. From germline, CDR1 is MNHEY and CDR2 SMNVEV (reference sequence). CDR3 coding DNA: TGTGCCAGCAGTTTAATCGCAGGACAGGGTATGGGAAAGGACTATGGCTACACCTTC. This translates into CASSLIAGQGMGKDYGYTF.

This clonotype was observed at least ten times. The chain has TRBV6-2 or TRBV6-3 and TRBJ2-1; D might be TRBD1 (5 bases). Looked up from germline, CDR1 is MNHEY and CDR2 is SVGEGT. V lost 2 bases and J 4 bases, leaving 15 bases between the germline ends. CDR3 length equals 16 residues. The CDR3 nucleotides are TGTGCCAGCAGTTACAGGGCGGTAGGGGCTTACAATGAGCAGTTCTTC. Its protein product is CASSYRAVGAYNEQFF.

The table lists this clonotype with a few counts. This chain uses TRBV5-4 with TRBJ1-4; 8 positions agree with TRBD1. Trimming cost V 4 bases and J 8 bases; bases outside gene matches: 4. Per germline, CDR1 SGHNT and CDR2 YYREEE (reference sequence). This CDR3 comprises 13 residues. In nucleotides, the CDR3 is TGTGCCAGCAGCCCGGACAGGGCAGAAAAACTGTTTTTT. Its protein product is CASSPDRAEKLFF.

The table lists this clonotype with many counts. The J gene is TRBJ1-2, the V gene TRBV11-1; D gene uncertain. The CDR3 has 12 amino acids. The germline gives CDR1 SGHAT, CDR2 FQDESV (reference sequence). V dropped 2 bases and J dropped 8 bases, with 9 bases sitting between them. DNA of the CDR3: TGTGCCAGCAGCTTATGGAGAGAGGGCTACACCTTC. Protein sequence: CASSLWREGYTF.

This clonotype has only a few counts. The chain carries TRBV6-5 and TRBJ1-2; possible D gene TRBD1, 5 bases. V lost 2 bases to trimming and J lost 5 bases, with 21 bases between them. CDR3 size: 17 residues. The germline CDR1 and CDR2 sequences are MNHEY and SVGAGI. Here the CDR3 DNA reads TGTGCCAGCAGTTACCGGGTTCGGAGCTTAGAGGGGTATGGCTACACCTTC. It specifies CASSYRVRSLEGYGYTF.

This clonotype was counted only a few times. This sequence joins TRBV7-9 and TRBJ1-2; D gene unclear. Trimming shortened V by 1 base and J by 8 bases, and 14 bases separated the two germline ends. Germline V lookup: CDR1 SEHNR, CDR2 FQNEAQ (reference sequence). This CDR3 is built from 14 residues. CDR3 nucleotide sequence: TGTGCCAGCAGCTTAGGGCGTTTGAGTGGAGGCTACACCTTC. Translating it yields CASSLGRLSGGYTF.